This T cell receptor beta chain was identified during a study of cytomegalovirus exposure and HLA in healthy donors. PCR used 60 Vbeta primers and 13 Jbeta primers. The assay was immunoSEQ multiplex PCR, and TCRdb's table has in-frame clones only and misses some. The sample holds approximately 65,000 clones, approximately 64% seen once. The sequenced material came from PBMCs. This receptor was taken from a man aged 40-49 years in good health and CMV-seropositive.

The CDR3 DNA reads TGCGCCAGCAGCCAAGGAACGGACAATGAGCAGTTCTTC. Translating gives CASSQGTDNEQFF. The chain links TRBV4-3 to TRBJ2-1; D is ambiguous. The CDR3 length is 13 residues. Germline CDR1 LGHNA, CDR2 YSLEER. Trimming removed 1 base at V and 5 bases at J, with 6 bases between.